The entry below gives a single TCR beta chain sequence along with its context. Its antigen is not identified. The CDR3 is 12 residues long. CDR1 is SGHTA and CDR2 is FQGTGA in the germline V gene. Trimming stripped 5 bases from V and 7 bases from J, with 10 bases between. Assay runs were performed at deep level. Generated by immunoSEQ multiplex PCR, the TCRdb table keeps only in-frame clones and is missing some. The sample has roughly 700,000 clones, about nine tenths seen once. These data come from a study of shared clonotypes between healthy human individuals. Notes on the study in general: Clonotypes shared by all four donors outscored non-shared clonotypes in generation probability.

The chain couples TRBV7-3 to TRBJ2-3; D gene uncertain. The origin of this receptor is a young man in good health. Some clones in this sample may be carry-over from other donors' samples. Material: memory CD8+ T cells from PBMCs. The subset was: CD45RO+ cells pooled with CCR7-negative TemRA cells. The CDR3 reads CASSPPNHTQYF. CDR3 nucleotides: TGTGCCAGCAGCCCACCTAATCATACGCAGTATTTT.